Sequencing of this T cell receptor beta chain was carried out in a study of blood T cell repertoires in COVID-19. The table came from immunoSEQ multiplex PCR; TCRdb's copy has only in-frame clones and leaves some out. This table has about 300,000 clones, around 92% appearing once. CDR1 is SNHLY, CDR2 FYNNEI, per germline. The CDR3 consists of 13 residues. Trimming cost V 3 bases and J 4 bases, with 9 bases left between them. Input material: peripheral blood. This clonotype originated in a woman younger than 45 with COVID-19, enrolled during active disease. The gene calls are TRBV2 and TRBJ1-2; no firm D call. The CDR3 nucleotides are TGTGCCAGCAGTGATCCGGAGGGCTATGGCTACACCTTC. This encodes CASSDPEGYGYTF.